The rows below give T cell receptor beta chains drawn from one sample of a study of T cells in Graves' hyperthyroidism and ophthalmopathy. Via MiXCR, TCRdb re-called the multiplex PCR reads, giving one row per CDR3 protein. The sample has about 740,000 distinct CDR3 sequences, about 14% seen once. The sample consisted of blood. These receptors were collected from a woman in her late teens or twenties with Graves' hyperthyroidism. Both conserved end residues are part of each CDR3. The D gene is left open where the match is weak. A clone size is listed for some rows: how often the clone was seen (once, few, many), or a class if it is expanded.

abundance	v_gene	d_gene	j_gene	CDR3aa	CDR3nt
many	TRBV29-1	TRBD1	TRBJ2-7	CSVEETGGAYEQYF	TGCAGCGTTGAAGAGACAGGGGGAGCCTACGAGCAGTACTTC
.	TRBV12-3/TRBV12-4	.	TRBJ2-1	CASSLAFQYHEQFF	TGTGCCAGCAGTTTAGCGTTTCAGTACCATGAGCAGTTCTTC
few	TRBV7-6	.	TRBJ1-3	CASSLANRDSGNTIYF	TGTGCCAGCAGCTTAGCTAACAGGGACTCTGGAAACACCATATATTTT
.	TRBV7-9	TRBD1	TRBJ1-2	CASSLSTTGAYGYTF	TGTGCCAGCAGCTTATCAACGACAGGGGCCTATGGCTACACCTTC
.	TRBV4-2	TRBD2	TRBJ2-3	CASSPLAGGPGTDTQYF	TGTGCCAGCAGCCCCTTAGCGGGAGGTCCGGGCACAGATACGCAGTATTTT
few	TRBV7-8	.	TRBJ2-7	CASSLLQLYEQYF	TGTGCCAGCAGCTTATTACAGCTCTACGAGCAGTACTTC
many	TRBV28	TRBD1	TRBJ2-5	CASRTVGDRIRETQYF	TGTGCCAGCAGGACGGTGGGGGACAGAATTAGGGAGACCCAGTACTTC
many	TRBV20-1	.	TRBJ2-5	CSARGGDTIERETQYF	TGCAGTGCTAGGGGGGGGGACACCATTGAGCGGGAGACCCAGTACTTC
.	TRBV27	TRBD1	TRBJ1-5	CASSLSGGKGMAQHF	TGTGCCAGCAGTCTCTCAGGGGGGAAGGGTATGGCCCAGCATTTT
many	TRBV27	TRBD2	TRBJ2-5	CASSSRLAGTNRAQYF	TGTGCCAGCAGTTCTCGACTAGCGGGAACGAATAGGGCCCAGTACTTC
many	TRBV3-1	.	TRBJ2-7	CASSRTDGEQYF	TGTGCCAGCAGCCGGACCGACGGCGAGCAGTACTTC
many	TRBV12-3/TRBV12-4	TRBD2	TRBJ2-1	CASSPPGSGYNEQFF	TGTGCCAGCAGTCCCCCGGGTAGCGGGTACAATGAGCAGTTCTTC
many	TRBV7-9	TRBD1	TRBJ2-7	CASSPRDRGISYEQYF	TGTGCCAGCAGCCCAAGGGACAGAGGGATTTCCTACGAGCAGTACTTC
few	TRBV6-5	.	TRBJ2-7	CASSYPPGQGLHEQYF	TGTGCCAGCAGTTACCCCCCGGGGCAGGGTTTGCACGAGCAGTACTTC
many	TRBV6-2/TRBV6-3	TRBD1	TRBJ1-5	CASVRQGAVRDQPQHF	TGTGCCAGCGTACGACAGGGGGCGGTCAGGGATCAGCCCCAGCATTTT
.	TRBV27	.	TRBJ1-6	CASTPIGHQRGPLHF	TGTGCCAGCACCCCGATTGGGCATCAAAGGGGACCCCTCCACTTT
.	TRBV7-3	.	TRBJ2-3	CASSSSPRLGGTQYF	TGTGCCAGCAGCTCATCCCCCCGCTTAGGTGGTACGCAGTATTTT
many	TRBV11-2	.	TRBJ2-2	CASSLLGAFANTGELFF	TGTGCCAGCAGCTTACTAGGGGCGTTCGCGAACACCGGGGAGCTGTTTTTT
.	TRBV4-1	TRBD2	TRBJ2-7	CASSQDRRSTSGTYEQYF	TGCGCCAGCAGCCAGGACAGGAGATCGACTAGCGGGACGTACGAGCAGTACTTC
many	TRBV20-1	.	TRBJ2-4	CSAHTSTGNIQYF	TGCAGTGCCCATACCTCAACGGGAAACATTCAGTACTTC
few	TRBV9	TRBD2	TRBJ2-3	CASSIPRAGGSTDTQYF	TGTGCCAGCAGCATCCCACGCGCGGGGGGGAGCACAGATACGCAGTATTTT
many	TRBV3-1	.	TRBJ2-6	CASSQASSGANVLTF	TGTGCCAGCAGCCAAGCCAGCTCTGGGGCCAACGTCCTGACTTTC
.	TRBV7-2	.	TRBJ2-7	CASSSRSSRSYEQYF	TGTGCCAGCAGCTCTCGTTCTAGCCGCTCCTACGAGCAGTACTTC
many	TRBV20-1	TRBD2	TRBJ2-1	CSARGDYYNEQFF	TGCAGTGCTAGAGGGGACTACTACAATGAGCAGTTCTTC
many	TRBV11-2	TRBD2	TRBJ2-1	CASSLSLAGQLGYEQFF	TGTGCCAGCAGCTTGTCACTAGCGGGCCAATTGGGGTATGAGCAGTTCTTC
.	TRBV7-9	.	TRBJ1-2	CASSDAPNYGYTF	TGTGCCAGCAGCGACGCCCCAAACTATGGCTACACCTTC
.	TRBV19	TRBD1	TRBJ2-4	CASSILQGASMDIQYF	TGTGCCAGTAGTATACTCCAGGGGGCATCGATGGACATTCAGTACTTC
.	TRBV15	TRBD2	TRBJ2-1	CATRGLAGNNEQFF	TGTGCCACCAGGGGACTAGCGGGGAACAATGAGCAGTTCTTC
many	TRBV18	.	TRBJ2-4	CASSPNTQSNIQYF	TGTGCCAGCTCACCCAATACTCAATCAAACATTCAGTACTTC
.	TRBV29-1	.	TRBJ2-3	CSATWVFRRDTDTQYF	TGCAGCGCGACGTGGGTCTTCCGTCGAGACACAGATACGCAGTATTTT
few	TRBV20-1	.	TRBJ2-7	CSANLQGWGNEQYF	TGCAGTGCCAACCTACAGGGATGGGGCAACGAGCAGTACTTC
few	TRBV15	.	TRBJ2-3	CATSRAQTQRGARYF	TGTGCCACCAGCAGAGCCCAAACCCAACGCGGGGCTCGGTATTTT
.	TRBV4-2	TRBD2	TRBJ2-1	CASSQDFGRGEQFF	TGTGCCAGCAGCCAAGATTTCGGGAGGGGTGAGCAGTTCTTC
.	TRBV25-1	.	TRBJ2-6	CASSGGIRFSGANVLTF	TGTGCCAGCAGTGGGGGCATACGGTTCTCTGGGGCCAACGTCCTGACTTTC
.	TRBV27	TRBD2	TRBJ2-7	CASSLSGGVYEQYF	TGTGCCAGCAGTTTGAGCGGGGGGGTCTACGAGCAGTACTTC
.	TRBV19	TRBD2	TRBJ2-3	CASRTRTSGDTQYF	TGTGCCAGTAGAACCCGGACTAGCGGAGATACGCAGTATTTT
few	TRBV9	.	TRBJ1-3	CASSQGADRNTIYF	TGTGCCAGCAGTCAAGGAGCGGACCGAAACACCATATATTTT
many	TRBV5-1	TRBD2	TRBJ2-1	CASSLDLAGAYNEQFF	TGCGCCAGCAGCTTGGATCTAGCGGGAGCCTACAATGAGCAGTTCTTC
many	TRBV2	.	TRBJ1-1	CASSGVMRTWAEAFF	TGTGCCAGCAGTGGGGTAATGAGGACCTGGGCTGAAGCTTTCTTT
many	TRBV18	TRBD2	TRBJ2-1	CASSPTLAETYNEQFF	TGTGCCAGCTCACCCACCCTAGCGGAGACCTACAATGAGCAGTTCTTC
.	TRBV7-8	.	TRBJ1-1	CASSLAGTQAFF	TGTGCCAGCAGCTTAGCGGGGACGCAAGCTTTCTTT
few	TRBV19	.	TRBJ1-3	CATRPYGNTIYF	TGTGCCACGAGACCCTATGGAAACACCATATATTTT
.	TRBV19	.	TRBJ2-1	CASSIIFGGSYNEQFF	TGTGCCAGTAGTATTATCTTTGGGGGATCCTACAATGAGCAGTTCTTC
.	TRBV6-1	TRBD2	TRBJ2-2	CASRTSSFGGELFF	TGTGCCAGCAGGACTAGCTCGTTTGGCGGGGAGCTGTTTTTT
many	TRBV11-3	.	TRBJ2-3	CASSLRQGPDTQYF	TGTGCCAGCAGCTTACGGCAGGGCCCAGATACGCAGTATTTT
many	TRBV28	.	TRBJ2-7	CASSPLTYEQYF	TGTGCCAGCAGTCCACTCACCTACGAGCAGTACTTC
many	TRBV18	.	TRBJ2-5	CASSPSFQETQYF	TGTGCCAGCTCACCATCATTCCAAGAGACCCAGTACTTC
many	TRBV30	.	TRBJ1-1	CAWSTLGEAFF	TGTGCCTGGAGTACCCTGGGTGAAGCTTTCTTT
.	TRBV27	.	TRBJ1-2	CASSGGRNYGYTF	TGTGCCAGCAGTGGAGGGAGGAACTATGGCTACACCTTC
.	TRBV20-1	TRBD1	TRBJ1-6	CSARPYGTGVNSPLHF	TGCAGTGCTAGACCTTATGGTACAGGGGTTAATTCACCCCTCCACTTT
many	TRBV11-2	.	TRBJ1-1	CASSTDIMNTEAFF	TGTGCCAGCAGCACCGACATAATGAACACTGAAGCTTTCTTT
many	TRBV2	TRBD1	TRBJ1-1	CASRGGLGTEAFF	TGTGCCAGCAGAGGGGGCCTGGGCACTGAAGCTTTCTTT
.	TRBV7-6	.	TRBJ2-2	CASSRTPGELFF	TGTGCCAGCAGCCGGACCCCCGGGGAGCTGTTTTTT
many	TRBV2	.	TRBJ1-5	CASSLDGLNQPQHF	TGTGCCAGCAGTCTGGACGGACTCAATCAGCCCCAGCATTTT
few	TRBV27	.	TRBJ2-1	CASSFRTTSYNEQFF	TGTGCCAGCAGTTTTAGGACCACCTCTTACAATGAGCAGTTCTTC
.	TRBV13	.	TRBJ1-1	CASSLDRGAWGTEAFF	TGTGCCAGCAGCTTAGACCGGGGCGCATGGGGCACTGAAGCTTTCTTT
many	TRBV7-3	.	TRBJ2-3	CASSMISTDTQYF	TGTGCCAGCAGCATGATTAGCACAGATACGCAGTATTTT